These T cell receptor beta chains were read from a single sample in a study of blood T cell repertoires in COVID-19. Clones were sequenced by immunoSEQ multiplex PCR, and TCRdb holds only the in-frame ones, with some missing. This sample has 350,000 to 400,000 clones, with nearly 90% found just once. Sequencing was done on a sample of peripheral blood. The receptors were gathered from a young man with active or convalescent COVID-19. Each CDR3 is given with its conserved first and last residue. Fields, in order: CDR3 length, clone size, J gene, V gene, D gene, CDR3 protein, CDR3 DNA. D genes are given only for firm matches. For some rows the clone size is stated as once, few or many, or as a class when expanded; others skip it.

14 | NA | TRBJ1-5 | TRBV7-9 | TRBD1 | CASSADRANQPQHF | TGTGCCAGCAGCGCGGACAGGGCCAATCAGCCCCAGCATTTT
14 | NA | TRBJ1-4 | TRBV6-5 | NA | CASSPGGRNEKLFF | TGTGCCAGCAGCCCCGGGGGAAGGAATGAAAAACTGTTTTTT
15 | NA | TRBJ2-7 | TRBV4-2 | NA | CASSQEVLQGYEQYF | TGTGCCAGCAGCCAAGAAGTCCTGCAGGGCTACGAGCAGTACTTC
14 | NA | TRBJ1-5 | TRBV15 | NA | CATSSPGRDQPQHF | TGTGCCACCAGCAGTCCAGGGAGGGATCAGCCCCAGCATTTT
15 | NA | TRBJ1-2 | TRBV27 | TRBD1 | CASTLRGGGRYGYTF | TGTGCCAGCACCCTAAGAGGAGGGGGCCGCTATGGCTACACCTTC
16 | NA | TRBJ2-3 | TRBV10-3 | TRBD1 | CAISTRTGDSTDTQYF | TGTGCCATCAGTACCCGGACAGGGGATAGCACAGATACGCAGTATTTT
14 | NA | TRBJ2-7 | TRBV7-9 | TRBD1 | CASSLTSSGGEQYF | TGTGCCAGCAGCCTAACCAGTTCAGGGGGCGAGCAGTACTTC
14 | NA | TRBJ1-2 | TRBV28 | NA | CASSLGRADYGYTF | TGTGCCAGCAGTCTTGGCAGGGCTGACTATGGCTACACCTTC
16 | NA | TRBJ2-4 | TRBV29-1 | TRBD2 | CSVVLGGAGGKNIQYF | TGCAGCGTTGTCTTAGGTGGGGCGGGGGGAAAAAACATTCAGTACTTC
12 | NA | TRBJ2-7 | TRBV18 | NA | CASSPGKGEQYF | TGTGCCAGCTCACCAGGGAAGGGGGAGCAGTACTTC
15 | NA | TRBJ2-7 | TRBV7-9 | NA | CASSPPAGFIYEQYF | TGTGCCAGCAGCCCCCCGGCGGGGTTTATCTACGAGCAGTACTTC
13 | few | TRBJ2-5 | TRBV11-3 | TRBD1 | CASSQGQGETQYF | TGTGCCAGCAGCCAGGGACAGGGAGAGACCCAGTACTTC
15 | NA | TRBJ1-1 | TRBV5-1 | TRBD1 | CASSLAGTENTEAFF | TGCGCCAGCAGCTTGGCCGGGACAGAGAACACTGAAGCTTTCTTT
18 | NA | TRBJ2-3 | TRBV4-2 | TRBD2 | CASSQGVNSGGARDTQYF | TGTGCCAGCAGCCAAGGGGTGAATAGCGGGGGGGCAAGAGATACGCAGTATTTT
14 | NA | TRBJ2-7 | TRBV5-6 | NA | CASSLAPGSYEQYF | TGTGCCAGCAGCTTGGCCCCGGGCTCCTACGAGCAGTACTTC
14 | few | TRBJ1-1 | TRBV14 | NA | CASSQDLEGTEAFF | TGTGCCAGCAGCCAAGATCTGGAGGGTACTGAAGCTTTCTTT
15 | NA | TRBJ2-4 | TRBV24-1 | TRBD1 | CATSDPGTDKNIQYF | TGTGCCACCAGTGACCCAGGGACAGACAAAAACATTCAGTACTTC
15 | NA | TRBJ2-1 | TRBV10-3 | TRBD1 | CAISETGDSYNEQFF | TGTGCCATCAGTGAGACAGGGGACTCCTACAATGAGCAGTTCTTC
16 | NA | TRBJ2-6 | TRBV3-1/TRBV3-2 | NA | CASSPQGLSGANVLTF | TGTGCCAGCAGCCCCCAAGGACTCTCTGGGGCCAACGTCCTGACTTTC
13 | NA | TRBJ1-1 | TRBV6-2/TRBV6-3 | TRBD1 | CASSRGIGTEAFF | TGTGCCAGCAGCAGGGGGATAGGAACTGAAGCTTTCTTT
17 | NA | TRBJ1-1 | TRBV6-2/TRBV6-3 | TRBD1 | CASSYDRGENPNTEAFF | TGTGCCAGCAGTTACGACAGGGGCGAAAATCCAAACACTGAAGCTTTCTTT
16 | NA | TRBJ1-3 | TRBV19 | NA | CASSPLLIHSGNTIYF | TGTGCCAGTAGTCCGCTTTTAATACACTCTGGAAACACCATATATTTT
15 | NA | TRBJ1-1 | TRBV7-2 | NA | CASSPGGRGNTEAFF | TGTGCCAGCAGCCCGGGCGGCAGGGGGAACACTGAAGCTTTCTTT
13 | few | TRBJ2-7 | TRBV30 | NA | CAWNPVSTYEQYF | TGTGCCTGGAACCCGGTGTCGACCTACGAGCAGTACTTC
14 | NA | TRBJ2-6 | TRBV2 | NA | CASSPWGGANVLTF | TGTGCCAGCAGTCCTTGGGGTGGGGCCAACGTGCTGACTTTC
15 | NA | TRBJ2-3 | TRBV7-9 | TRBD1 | CASVFRTGGTDTQYF | TGTGCCAGCGTTTTTAGGACAGGCGGCACAGATACGCAGTATTTT
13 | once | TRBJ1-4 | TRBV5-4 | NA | CASSRATNEKLFF | TGTGCCAGCTCGCGGGCAACTAATGAAAAACTGTTTTTT
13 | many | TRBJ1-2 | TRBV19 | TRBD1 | CASTPGAGGGYTF | TGTGCCAGTACTCCGGGGGCAGGGGGAGGCTACACCTTC
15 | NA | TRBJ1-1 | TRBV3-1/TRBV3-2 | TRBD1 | CASSRVGQGSTEAFF | TGTGCCAGCAGCCGAGTGGGACAGGGGAGCACTGAAGCTTTCTTT
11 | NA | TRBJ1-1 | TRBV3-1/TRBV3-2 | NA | CASSLRELAFF | TGTGCCAGCAGCCTCAGGGAACTCGCTTTCTTT
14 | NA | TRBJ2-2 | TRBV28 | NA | CASSSGWGGGELFF | TGTGCCAGCAGTTCCGGGTGGGGAGGCGGGGAGCTGTTTTTT
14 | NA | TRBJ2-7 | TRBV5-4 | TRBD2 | CASSVGLAGYEQYF | TGTGCCAGCAGCGTGGGACTAGCGGGCTACGAGCAGTACTTC
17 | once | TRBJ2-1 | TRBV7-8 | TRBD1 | CASSSQRGGISYNEQFF | TGTGCCAGCAGCTCCCAAAGAGGGGGCATCTCCTACAATGAGCAGTTCTTC
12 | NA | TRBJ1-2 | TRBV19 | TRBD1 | CASLQGPYGYTF | TGTGCCAGTTTACAGGGGCCCTATGGCTACACCTTC
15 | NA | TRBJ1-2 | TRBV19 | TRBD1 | CASSMGQGGFSGYTF | TGTGCCAGTAGTATGGGACAGGGGGGTTTTTCCGGCTACACCTTC
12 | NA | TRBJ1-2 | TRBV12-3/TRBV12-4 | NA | CASSSQAWGYTF | TGTGCCAGCAGTTCCCAGGCGTGGGGCTACACCTTC
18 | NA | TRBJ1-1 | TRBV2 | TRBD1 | CASRVRDSGTQMNTEAFF | TGTGCCAGCAGGGTTAGGGACAGTGGGACCCAAATGAACACTGAAGCTTTCTTT
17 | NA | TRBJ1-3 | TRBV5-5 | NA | CASSLFGGKGDGNTIYF | TGTGCCAGCAGCTTATTTGGGGGGAAGGGAGATGGAAACACCATATATTTT
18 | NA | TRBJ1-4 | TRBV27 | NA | CASSLFSGVSTTNEKLFF | TGTGCCAGCAGTTTATTCTCGGGTGTCAGCACAACTAATGAAAAACTGTTTTTT
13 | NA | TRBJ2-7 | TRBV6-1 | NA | CASSETGTYEQYF | TGTGCCAGCAGTGAAACAGGGACCTACGAGCAGTACTTC
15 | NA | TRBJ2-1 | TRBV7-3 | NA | CASSLGLMSLNEQFF | TGTGCCAGCAGCTTAGGGCTGATGTCTCTCAATGAGCAGTTCTTC
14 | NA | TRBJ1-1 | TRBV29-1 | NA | CSVEDLQGGTEAFF | TGCAGCGTTGAAGATCTACAGGGTGGCACTGAAGCTTTCTTT
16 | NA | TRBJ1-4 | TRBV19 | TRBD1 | CASRQTGGSANEKLFF | TGTGCCAGTAGACAGACAGGGGGCTCCGCTAATGAAAAACTGTTTTTT
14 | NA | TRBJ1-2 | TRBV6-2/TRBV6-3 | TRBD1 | CASSTQGGSYGYTF | TGTGCCAGCAGTACTCAGGGGGGAAGCTATGGCTACACCTTC